The 4 T cell receptor beta chains presented below share a single source sample, sequenced in a study of T-cell memory formation after mild COVID-19. TCRdb used MiXCR to reprocess the 5' RACE reads, holding one entry per CDR3 protein. The data show roughly 100,000 distinct CDR3 sequences, over 15% seen once. The specimen was PBMCs or a T cell subset sorted from them (not recorded which). These receptors originate from an adult woman who had mild COVID-19 (a few samples of this study predate the infection). Cell type and time point are not known.

In this sample, this clonotype turned up a few times. CDR3 DNA sequence: TGTGCCAGCAGCTTAGCCCGGACAGGCTTCGACGAGCAGTACTTC. Protein: CASSLARTGFDEQYF. The chain is built from TRBV13 and TRBJ2-7; the match to TRBD1 covers 7 bases. The CDR3 runs 15 residues. Germline V gene lookup returns CDR1 PRHDT and CDR2 FYEKMQ (reference sequence). V gave up 1 base and J gave up 5 bases; unmatched junction bases: 8.

This chain joins TRBV5-1 and TRBJ2-7; TRBD1 matches 12 bases. CDR1 and CDR2 from the germline V gene are SGHRS and YFSETQ. This CDR3 spans 14 amino acids. The J segment lost 6 bases and the V segment lost 3 bases, leaving 4 bases of the junction unmatched. The CDR3 nucleotides read TGCGCCAGCAGCTCGGGACAGGGGGCTTCCGAGCAGTACTTC. It yields the protein CASSSGQGASEQYF.

This sequence joins TRBV12-3 or TRBV12-4 and TRBJ1-1; D uncertain. Trimming removed 3 bases from V and 4 bases from J, with 9 bases in between. This CDR3 spans 13 amino acids. CDR3 coding DNA: TGTGCCAGCAGTTTCGTGGTAGGCACTGAAGCTTTCTTT. Translation gives CASSFVVGTEAFF.

CDR3: CASSLAGLAGWYEQYF. As DNA, the CDR3 is TGTGCCAGCAGCTTAGCAGGTCTAGCGGGATGGTACGAGCAGTACTTC. The chain couples TRBV7-2 to TRBJ2-7; 9 bases map to TRBD2. The CDR3 runs to 16 residues. Germline-derived CDR1 and CDR2 are SGHTA and FQGNSA. V shed 0 bases, J shed 4 bases, and the junction held 7 bases outside the gene matches.